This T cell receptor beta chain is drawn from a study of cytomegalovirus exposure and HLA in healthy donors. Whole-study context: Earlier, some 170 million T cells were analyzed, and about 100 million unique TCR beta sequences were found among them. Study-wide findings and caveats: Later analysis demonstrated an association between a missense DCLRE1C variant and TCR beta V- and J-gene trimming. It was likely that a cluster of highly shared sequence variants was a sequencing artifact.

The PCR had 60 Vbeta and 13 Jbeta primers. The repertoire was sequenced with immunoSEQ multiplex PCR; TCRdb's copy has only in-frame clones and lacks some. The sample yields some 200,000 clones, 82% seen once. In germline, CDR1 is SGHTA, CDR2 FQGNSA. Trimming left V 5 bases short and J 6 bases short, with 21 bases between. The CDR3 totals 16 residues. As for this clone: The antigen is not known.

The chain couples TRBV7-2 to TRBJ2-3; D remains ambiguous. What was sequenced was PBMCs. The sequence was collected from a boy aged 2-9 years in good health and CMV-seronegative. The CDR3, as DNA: TGTGCCAGCAGCCTTAGTAGCTCTATGATCTCGGATACGCAGTATTTT. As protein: CASSLSSSMISDTQYF.